This entry lists 32 T cell receptor beta chains sequenced from one sample in a study of glioma-infiltrating T cells after dendritic cell vaccination. Stated time point: after dendritic cell vaccination, including at tumor progression/relapse. Using immunoSEQ multiplex PCR, the repertoire was profiled, and TCRdb retains in-frame clones only, with some absent. The profile covers about 94,000 clones, with approximately 80% appearing a single time and roughly 5.5% taken by the ten largest. Sequenced here: blood, sampled after dendritic cell vaccination. These receptors all stem from a human donor with glioblastoma.

This clone has more than one count but fewer than ten. The chain is built from TRBV19 and TRBJ1-4; TRBD1 agrees at 10 bases. V trimming: 3 bases; J trimming: 3 bases; junction bases outside the gene matches: 1. The germline CDR1 and CDR2 sequences are LNHDA and SQIVND (reference sequence). This CDR3 is built from 15 residues. The DNA for the CDR3 is TGTGCCAGTAGTATCGGACAGGGGGCTAATGAAAAACTGTTTTTT. This codes for CASSIGQGANEKLFF.

This chain connects TRBV6-5 to TRBJ1-1; D remains unclear. The length of the CDR3 is 16 residues. Trimming pared 4 bases from V and 3 bases from J, leaving 18 bases between. Germline assignment: CDR1 MNHEY and CDR2 SVGAGI. The CDR3 spells CASSSATDYRDTEAFF. CDR3 bases: TGTGCCAGCAGTTCCGCCACCGATTATCGGGACACTGAAGCTTTCTTT.

The chain carries TRBV19 and TRBJ1-1; 7 bases line up with TRBD1. V dropped 1 base and J dropped 6; count of bases not matched to a gene: 11. Germline loops: CDR1 LNHDA, CDR2 SQIVND (reference sequence). The length of the CDR3 is 16 residues. CDR3 residues: CASSIVQQGRKPEAFF. CDR3 bases: TGTGCCAGTAGTATAGTCCAACAGGGGCGGAAACCTGAAGCTTTCTTT.

J is TRBJ1-2 and V is TRBV29-1, with a tentative D call TRBD1 (5 bases). The CDR3 is made up of 13 amino acids. With 4 bases removed from V and 2 bases from J, the gap between germline ends came to 11 bases. The germline CDR1 and CDR2 sequences are SQVTM and ANQGSEA. In DNA form, the CDR3 reads TGCAGCGTTGTCCAGGGAAGGAACTATGGCTACACCTTC. Translated, it gives CSVVQGRNYGYTF.

The gene calls are TRBV18 and TRBJ2-1; TRBD2 agrees at 14 bases. The CDR3 loop spans 15 amino acids. The V segment lost 5 bases and the J segment 8 bases; nucleotides outside the gene matches: 5. Germline V gene data show CDR1 as KGHSH and CDR2 as LQKENI. CDR3 region: CASSAGLAGVDEQFF. In nucleotides, the CDR3 is TGTGCCAGCTCAGCGGGACTAGCGGGAGTGGATGAGCAGTTCTTC.

This clone appeared a few times. This rearrangement joins TRBV10-3 to TRBJ2-7; TRBD2 matches at 7 bases. The V and J ends lost 0 bases and 6 bases, in that order; junction bases with no gene match: 11. The V gene's germline CDR1 is ENHRY and CDR2 SYGVKD. This CDR3 region has 16 residues. For the CDR3, the DNA is TGTGCCATCAGTGAGTCGTTAGGACTAGGAATACGCGAGCAGTACTTC. Translating it yields CAISESLGLGIREQYF.

This clone showed up just once. The rearrangement uses TRBV7-3 and TRBJ2-5; 7 nucleotides match TRBD1. From germline, CDR1 is SGHTA and CDR2 FQGTGA. V gave up 0 bases and J gave up 2 bases; unmatched junction bases: 6. This CDR3 is 16 amino acids long. The CDR3 DNA is TGTGCCAGCAGCTTAACCCACTCGGACAGGCAAGAGACCCAGTACTTC. Translating gives CASSLTHSDRQETQYF.

The chain has TRBV9 and TRBJ2-1; D perhaps matches TRBD2 (6 bases). Trimming pared 0 bases from V and 3 bases from J, leaving 10 bases between. The V gene's germline CDR1 is SGDLS and CDR2 YYNGEE. The CDR3 runs to 15 residues. The CDR3 is CASSVDGSFYNEQFF. CDR3 bases: TGTGCCAGCAGCGTAGACGGGAGCTTCTACAATGAGCAGTTCTTC.

The V call is TRBV15, the J call TRBJ1-5; 7 bases map to TRBD1. The V gene end was trimmed by 0 bases and the J gene end by 5 bases; junction bases not matched to a gene: 4. CDR3 length: 15 residues. The germline gives CDR1 LNHNV, CDR2 YYDKDF (reference sequence). CDR3 DNA sequence: TGTGCCACCAGCAGAGATTTGGGACAGCATCAGCCCCAGCATTTT. This sequence encodes CATSRDLGQHQPQHF.

The CDR3 coding sequence is TGTGCCAGTAGAGAAACTAGCGCGAACTACAATGAGCAGTTCTTC. Its translation: CASRETSANYNEQFF. This sequence joins TRBV28 and TRBJ2-1, with 7 bases aligning to TRBD2. V lost 9 bases to trimming and J lost 3 bases; unmatched junction nucleotides: 11. The germline V gene has CDR1 MDHEN and CDR2 SYDVKM. There are 15 residues in the CDR3. Drawing the rest from reference TRBV28 and TRBJ2-1, the complete variable domain is DVKVTQSSRYLVKRTGEKVFLECVQDMDHENMFWYRQDPGLGLRLIYFSYDVKMKEKGDIPEGYSVSREKKERFSLILESASTNQTSMYLCASRETSANYNEQFFGPGTRLTVL.

The CDR3 sequence: CASSPGSTANTEAFF. Written as DNA, the CDR3 is TGCGCCAGCAGCCCTGGGTCAACAGCGAACACTGAAGCTTTCTTT. J is TRBJ1-1 and V is TRBV4-1; no reliable D call. Germline V gene data show CDR1 as MGHRA and CDR2 as YSYEKL. Trimming pared 4 bases from V and 1 base from J, leaving 13 bases between. The CDR3 spans 15 residues.

This clone is a singleton in its sample. This chain links TRBV9 with TRBJ1-2; D is ambiguous. V was trimmed by 3 bases and J by 4 bases, leaving 13 bases between them. This CDR3 has 14 amino acids. CDR1 and CDR2 (germline): SGDLS, YYNGEE. CDR3 in amino acids: CASSADWLGYGYTF. The CDR3, as DNA: TGTGCCAGCAGCGCGGACTGGTTGGGCTATGGCTACACCTTC.

The rearrangement joins TRBV19 to TRBJ1-1; no definite D call. This CDR3 contains 16 residues. Trimming cost V 4 bases and J 0 bases, with 15 bases left between them. CDR1 and CDR2 from the germline V gene are LNHDA and SQIVND (reference sequence). The CDR3 DNA reads TGTGCCAGTAGTAGCACCGGAGGCAGTATGAACACTGAAGCTTTCTTT. It yields the protein CASSSTGGSMNTEAFF.

The CDR3 loop is CASTLGTGITDTQYF. The CDR3 DNA sequence: TGTGCCAGCACTCTCGGGACAGGGATCACAGATACGCAGTATTTT. The rearrangement joins TRBV6-6 to TRBJ2-3; 9 nucleotides match TRBD1. Losses at the gene ends were 7 bases for V and 2 bases for J; bases not matched to a gene: 7. This CDR3 comprises 15 residues. CDR1 is MNHNY and CDR2 is SVGAGI in the germline V gene (reference sequence).

The table lists this clone with a count of one. This chain joins TRBV28 and TRBJ2-4; possible D gene TRBD1, 6 bases. Germline lookup yields CDR1 MDHEN and CDR2 SYDVKM. V lost 7 bases to trimming and J lost 7 bases, with 11 bases between them. The CDR3 runs 12 residues. CDR3: CASTQGGNIQYF. CDR3 DNA sequence: TGTGCCAGCACGCAAGGGGGTAACATTCAGTACTTC.

This clone was seen a single time. The chain joins TRBV10-3 to TRBJ2-2, with 12 bases lining up with TRBD2. V shed 10 bases and J 0 bases; nucleotides not matched to a gene: 12. CDR1 ENHRY and CDR2 SYGVKD come from the germline V gene. This CDR3 comprises 18 residues. CDR3 loop: CATSRGLAGSTNTGELFF. As DNA, the CDR3 is TGTGCCACCTCTAGGGGACTAGCGGGCTCTACGAACACCGGGGAGCTGTTTTTT.

The chain recombines TRBV5-1 with TRBJ1-4; TRBD1 is a possible D gene (5 bases). Trimming removed 4 bases from V and 7 bases from J, with 20 bases in between. Germline V gene data show CDR1 as SGHRS and CDR2 as YFSETQ. The CDR3 runs to 16 residues. The CDR3 bases are TGCGCCAGCAGCCTGACGCGCGGGGGGATGGCTGAAAAACTGTTTTTT. It codes for CASSLTRGGMAEKLFF.

The gene calls are TRBV9 and TRBJ2-5, with 10 nucleotides matching TRBD1. V gave up 0 bases and J gave up 4 bases; unmatched junction bases: 6. The CDR3 totals 16 residues. Germline V lookup: CDR1 SGDLS, CDR2 YYNGEE. The CDR3, as DNA: TGTGCCAGCAGCGTAGATGGGACAGGGGTAAGAGAGACCCAGTACTTC. It encodes CASSVDGTGVRETQYF.

The chain carries TRBV18 and TRBJ2-3; D is undetermined. This CDR3 has 16 residues. V lost 1 base, J lost 3 bases, and 14 bases lay in between. Germline V gives CDR1 KGHSH, CDR2 LQKENI. The CDR3 region is CASSPLSSKLTDTQYF. In DNA, the CDR3 is TGTGCCAGCTCACCACTTAGCAGTAAACTTACAGATACGCAGTATTTT.

The J gene is TRBJ2-3, the V gene TRBV28; TRBD2 matches 16 bases. Trimming at V came to 2 bases and at J to 2 bases, leaving 13 bases not matched to a gene. The germline V gene encodes CDR1 MDHEN and CDR2 SYDVKM. The CDR3 loop spans 21 amino acids. The CDR3 coding sequence is TGTGCCAGCAGTTTACTGAAACCGGGGACTAGCGGGAGGGCGTCCACAGATACGCAGTATTTT. Protein sequence: CASSLLKPGTSGRASTDTQYF.

The genes are TRBV28 and TRBJ2-5; D not resolved. The germline gives CDR1 MDHEN, CDR2 SYDVKM. The CDR3 is 12 residues long. V lost 3 bases and J lost 2, with 4 bases in between. Here the CDR3 DNA reads TGTGCCAGCAGTTTCCGGCAAGAGACCCAGTACTTC. Translated, it gives CASSFRQETQYF. Together with reference TRBV28 and TRBJ2-5, the CDR3 gives the full variable domain: DVKVTQSSRYLVKRTGEKVFLECVQDMDHENMFWYRQDPGLGLRLIYFSYDVKMKEKGDIPEGYSVSREKKERFSLILESASTNQTSMYLCASSFRQETQYFGPGTRLLVL.

This clone has just one count. The rearrangement joins TRBV29-1 to TRBJ1-4; the match to TRBD1 covers 10 bases. Germline values: CDR1 SQVTM, CDR2 ANQGSEA. The CDR3 spans 15 residues. V dropped 6 bases and J dropped 2; count of bases not matched to a gene: 6. The CDR3 nucleotides read TGCAGCGTCACTGGACAGGGGGTGACTAATGAAAAACTGTTTTTT. Its translation: CSVTGQGVTNEKLFF. The full variable domain, with the rest looked up from reference TRBV29-1 and TRBJ1-4, is SAVISQKPSRDICQRGTSLTIQCQVDSQVTMMFWYRQQPGQSLTLIATANQGSEATYESGFVIDKFPISRPNLTFSTLTVSNMSPEDSSIYLCSVTGQGVTNEKLFFGSGTQLSVL.

This chain links TRBV19 with TRBJ2-7, with 7 bases lining up with TRBD2. This CDR3 comprises 12 residues. Germline V gene lookup returns CDR1 LNHDA and CDR2 SQIVND (reference sequence). After removal of 5 bases from V and 5 bases from J, the junction contained 3 bases not matched to a gene. The CDR3 is CASSWGTNEQYF. In DNA, the CDR3 is TGTGCCAGTAGTTGGGGGACTAACGAGCAGTACTTC.

This rearrangement joins TRBV5-1 to TRBJ1-5, with a possible D match to TRBD1 (5 bases). The V end lost 0 bases, the J end lost 0 bases, and 13 bases lay between the germline ends. The CDR3 covers 17 residues. Germline loops: CDR1 SGHRS, CDR2 YFSETQ. CDR3 in amino acids: CASSLGAGTLSNQPQHF. The CDR3 nucleotides read TGCGCCAGCAGCTTGGGTGCAGGGACTCTTAGCAATCAGCCCCAGCATTTT.

This chain links TRBV2 with TRBJ1-5; TRBD1 is a possible D gene (6 bases). CDR1 and CDR2 (germline): SNHLY, FYNNEI. V dropped 5 bases and J dropped 6 bases, with 14 bases sitting between them. This CDR3 spans 14 amino acids. The CDR3 DNA is TGTGCCAGCAGTTCTCAGGAAGGGGGTCAGCCCCAGCATTTT. Protein sequence: CASSSQEGGQPQHF.

This chain connects TRBV28 to TRBJ1-5; unclear D gene. CDR1 and CDR2 (germline): MDHEN, SYDVKM. This CDR3 is built from 13 residues. V was shortened by 11 bases and J by 5 bases, with 16 bases between the two germline ends. The DNA of the CDR3 is TGTGCCCTGGGAGGGAGCGGGGATCAGCCCCAGCATTTT. Translated: CALGGSGDQPQHF.

This clone was observed at least ten times. The chain has TRBV6-1 and TRBJ1-2; D is perhaps TRBD1 (5 bases). The germline CDR1 and CDR2 sequences are MNHNS and SASEGT. This CDR3 contains 14 residues. The CDR3 is CASQGSGRGNGYTF. CDR3 nucleotides: TGTGCTAGCCAAGGGAGCGGGAGGGGAAATGGCTACACCTTC.

This clone has only a few counts. V gene TRBV7-9 combines with J gene TRBJ1-1; tentative D call: TRBD1 (6 bases). CDR1 and CDR2 from the germline V gene are SEHNR and FQNEAQ (reference sequence). The CDR3 has 15 residues. Trimming took off 5 bases at V and 10 bases at J, with 23 bases between the two ends. CDR3 nucleotide sequence: TGTGCCAGCAGCGGGGGACATTGGATGGACGGTTCAGCTTTCTTT. This sequence encodes CASSGGHWMDGSAFF.

The V call is TRBV28, the J call TRBJ2-7; unclear D gene. The CDR3 has 14 residues. Germline V CDR1 and CDR2: MDHEN, SYDVKM. Trimming removed 4 bases at V and 0 bases at J, with 10 bases between. The CDR3 region has the DNA TGTGCCAGCAGTTCATCACGGAGCTCCTACGAGCAGTACTTC. This codes for CASSSSRSSYEQYF. Based on the CDR3 plus reference TRBV28 and TRBJ2-7, the full variable domain is DVKVTQSSRYLVKRTGEKVFLECVQDMDHENMFWYRQDPGLGLRLIYFSYDVKMKEKGDIPEGYSVSREKKERFSLILESASTNQTSMYLCASSSSRSSYEQYFGPGTRLTVT.

The rearrangement joins TRBV9 to TRBJ2-1, with 8 bases identical to TRBD2. The V segment lost 1 base and the J segment 10 bases; nucleotides outside the gene matches: 4. The CDR3 loop spans 13 amino acids. Germline CDR1 and CDR2: SGDLS and YYNGEE. The CDR3 loop is CASSVWGGREQFF. In nucleotides, the CDR3 is TGTGCCAGCAGCGTATGGGGCGGGAGGGAGCAGTTCTTC.

V and J are TRBV10-1 and TRBJ1-1, with D tentatively TRBD1 (5 bases). The CDR3 extends over 13 amino acids. With 0 bases removed from V and 11 bases from J, the gap between germline ends came to 13 bases. Germline loops: CDR1 WNHNN, CDR2 SYGVQD (reference sequence). DNA for the CDR3: TGCGCCAGCAGTGAGTCCGGGGGGAGGACGGCTTTCTTT. The encoded protein is CASSESGGRTAFF.

V is TRBV15 and J is TRBJ2-7; 9 bases agree with TRBD2. The CDR3 contains 15 residues. V lost 3 bases to trimming and J lost 2 bases; unmatched junction nucleotides: 5. The germline V gene encodes CDR1 LNHNV and CDR2 YYDKDF (reference sequence). The CDR3 nucleotides are TGTGCCACCAGCAGTCTAGCGGGGCCCCCCTACGAGCAGTACTTC. It yields the protein CATSSLAGPPYEQYF. The full variable domain, completed using reference TRBV15 and TRBJ2-7, is DAMVIQNPRYQVTQFGKPVTLSCSQTLNHNVMYWYQQKSSQAPKLLFHYYDKDFNNEADTPDNFQSRRPNTSFCFLDIRSPGLGDTAMYLCATSSLAGPPYEQYFGPGTRLTVT.